Here is one TCR beta chain with its context. Seattle's cohort entered during active infection and was followed longitudinally. Germline CDR1 reads SGHRS; CDR2 reads YFSETQ. The CDR3 has 14 residues. The V gene lost 0 bases and the J gene lost 7 bases, with 8 bases spanning the gap. In the original processing: Counts of nucleated cells, estimated from reference gene primer amplification, were obtained. Assay: immunoSEQ multiplex PCR; the TCRdb copy retains only in-frame clones and omits some. That table is the source of V, J and clone size, and D and trimming were worked out from the DNA. The profile shows 450,000 or so clones, about 88% of them singletons. This sample was taken from a study of blood T cell repertoires in COVID-19. Study as a whole: Both acute and convalescent COVID-19 samples were obtained from the United States, Italy and Spain. PBMCs, B-cell-depleted T cells, or T cells provided the cDNA or gDNA that made up the material.

The source material was peripheral blood. V and J are TRBV5-1 and TRBJ1-6; a possible D gene is TRBD1 (5 bases). The clonotype was recovered from a middle-aged woman with COVID-19, enrolled during active disease. For the CDR3, the DNA is TGCGCCAGCAGCTTGGAGGAGGGGAATTCACCCCTCCACTTT. Protein sequence: CASSLEEGNSPLHF.